This is a list of T cell receptor beta chains from one sample in a study of radiation and T cells in renal cell carcinoma. Libraries were prepared by immunoSEQ multiplex PCR; TCRdb keeps only in-frame clonotypes and omits some of them. The sample includes about 83,000 clones, less than 85% seen only once; the top ten take more than 2%. This sample comprised blood, obtained from a patient whose treatment included radiotherapy and nephrectomy. These receptors all stem from a woman aged 55 to 70 with renal cell carcinoma. The CDR3 runs from the conserved cysteine through the conserved F or W. A D gene is named only where the DNA matches it firmly. Where a row states a size, it is once, few, many or the class of an expanded clone; other rows omit it.

V gene,clone size,J gene,D gene,CDR3 DNA,CDR3 protein
TRBV2,once,TRBJ2-4,-,TGTGCCAGCAGTGTTTCGGGGATCGGCAAAAACATTCAGTACTTC,CASSVSGIGKNIQYF
TRBV7-2,-,TRBJ2-3,TRBD2,TGTGCCAGCAGCAACCGACTAGCGGGGGGGCGAGATACGCAGTATTTT,CASSNRLAGGRDTQYF
TRBV6-6,-,TRBJ1-4,TRBD1,TGTGCCTCCGGTCCCAGGACAGGGGTAGAAAAACTGTTTTTT,CASGPRTGVEKLFF
TRBV6-6,-,TRBJ2-2,TRBD2,TGTGCCAGCAGTGGGACTAGCGAGAACACCGGGGAGCTGTTTTTT,CASSGTSENTGELFF
TRBV4-1,-,TRBJ1-2,-,TGCGCCAGCAGCCAAGGGGTAGGCTATGGCTACACCTTC,CASSQGVGYGYTF
TRBV6-6,-,TRBJ2-3,TRBD1,TGTGCCAGCAGTTTTTCAACCGGGACAGGGGCAGATACGCAGTATTTT,CASSFSTGTGADTQYF
TRBV10-3,-,TRBJ1-2,TRBD1,TGTGCCAGTGAGCAGGCGGGACAGCCTTACACCTTC,CASEQAGQPYTF
TRBV18,few,TRBJ1-1,-,TGTGCCAGCTCCCCCGGGACCCCGGCGGGTAACACTGAAGCTTTCTTT,CASSPGTPAGNTEAFF
TRBV7-2,-,TRBJ2-5,TRBD1,TGTGCCAGCAGCTTAGGTTTACAGGGGGCAAGGGAGACCCAGTACTTC,CASSLGLQGARETQYF
TRBV7-9,-,TRBJ2-3,-,TGTGCCAGCATAGCTCGTGGTGGGGGGGCCCAGTACGGCACAGATACGCAGTATTTT,CASIARGGGAQYGTDTQYF
TRBV18,once,TRBJ1-5,-,TGTGCCAGCTCACCACCCCTTGGGGCACTGGGCAATCAGCCCCAGCATTTT,CASSPPLGALGNQPQHF
TRBV5-1,-,TRBJ2-1,-,TGCGCCAGCAGCCTGCGAGCGGATGGCTACAATGAGCAGTTCTTC,CASSLRADGYNEQFF
TRBV19,few,TRBJ1-1,TRBD1,TGTGCCAGTAGCTACCTGACAGGGGGCGGGACTGAAGCTTTCTTT,CASSYLTGGGTEAFF
TRBV2,-,TRBJ2-1,-,TGTGCCAGCCTCCCGGGGGAGCAGCTAAATGAGCAGTTCTTC,CASLPGEQLNEQFF
TRBV29-1,-,TRBJ2-7,TRBD2,TGCAGCGTCCCAGCGGGAGCGCCCTACGAGCAGTACTTC,CSVPAGAPYEQYF
TRBV11-3,-,TRBJ2-2,-,TGTGCCAGCAGCTTAGGCCTACTGGGCGCCGGGGAGCTGTTTTTT,CASSLGLLGAGELFF
TRBV7-6,-,TRBJ2-5,-,TGTGCCAGCAGCTCCGCCTTGAGTTGGACCCAGTACTTC,CASSSALSWTQYF
TRBV30,-,TRBJ1-5,-,TGTGCCTGGAGTGTATGGGGCAATCAGCCCCAGCATTTT,CAWSVWGNQPQHF
TRBV9,-,TRBJ2-7,-,TGTGCCAGCAGCGTCGGTCCGGGGGGCACCTACGAGCAGTACTTC,CASSVGPGGTYEQYF
TRBV10-2,once,TRBJ2-5,-,TGCGCCAGCAGTGAGCGGGCAGGGTCCTTCCAAGAGACCCAGTACTTC,CASSERAGSFQETQYF
TRBV5-5,-,TRBJ1-1,TRBD1,TGTGCCAGCAGCTTTTTAAGTCCTGACAGGGGGAACACTGAAGCTTTCTTT,CASSFLSPDRGNTEAFF
TRBV4-3,-,TRBJ1-2,-,TGCGCCAGCAGCCAAGATAGGCGGAACTATGGCTACACCTTC,CASSQDRRNYGYTF
TRBV7-6,once,TRBJ2-3,-,TGTGCCAGCAGCCCCCGACAGATCACAGATACGCAGTATTTT,CASSPRQITDTQYF
TRBV6-1,-,TRBJ2-1,TRBD2,TGTGCCAGCGAGCGGGAGGGGACGCACAATGAGCAGTTCTTC,CASEREGTHNEQFF
TRBV7-6,-,TRBJ2-2,TRBD2,TGTGCCAGCAGCTTACGACCTGGACTAGCGGCCTACACCGGGGAGCTGTTTTTT,CASSLRPGLAAYTGELFF
TRBV4-2,-,TRBJ2-2,-,TGTGCCAGCAGCCCCGGAGGGGGCAGGGGCGGGGAGCTGTTTTTT,CASSPGGGRGGELFF
TRBV18,-,TRBJ1-1,TRBD1,TGTGCCAGCTCCCCGGGACAGGGAGCTTTCTTT,CASSPGQGAFF
TRBV10-3,-,TRBJ2-7,-,TGTGCCATCAGTGAGGAGGGACAGCAGTACTTC,CAISEEGQQYF
TRBV29-1,-,TRBJ2-5,TRBD1,TGCAGCGTTGGACGGACAGGTGGAGAGACCCAGTACTTC,CSVGRTGGETQYF
TRBV5-1,-,TRBJ2-1,TRBD1,TGCGCCAGCAGCTCTGACAGGGGCGGTTTCGATGAGCAGTTCTTC,CASSSDRGGFDEQFF
TRBV6-5,-,TRBJ1-3,-,TGTGCCAGCAGGCCACAGGCTGACTCTGGAAACACCATATATTTT,CASRPQADSGNTIYF
TRBV5-4,-,TRBJ1-3,-,TGTGCCAGCCGACCCCAGGGCTCTGGAAACACCATATATTTT,CASRPQGSGNTIYF
TRBV27,-,TRBJ2-3,-,TGTGCCAGCAGTTTTGTCGGTGGCACAGATACGCAGTATTTT,CASSFVGGTDTQYF
TRBV7-9,-,TRBJ1-1,TRBD1,TGTGCCAGCATCAGACAGGGGGCTAACACTGAAGCTTTCTTT,CASIRQGANTEAFF
TRBV11-2,-,TRBJ2-3,-,TGTGCCAGCAGCTTCTTAAGGGCAGATACGCAGTATTTT,CASSFLRADTQYF
TRBV7-2,once,TRBJ2-7,TRBD2,TGTGCCAGCAGCCCTAGCGGGGGGTTAACCTACGAGCAGTACTTC,CASSPSGGLTYEQYF
TRBV6-1,once,TRBJ2-3,-,TGTGCCAGCAGGACGGGGTTCGGGACAGATACGCAGTATTTT,CASRTGFGTDTQYF
TRBV9,-,TRBJ2-7,TRBD2,TGTGCCAGCAGCCCTGGAGTGGGCGGGGGATTATCCTACGAGCAGTACTTC,CASSPGVGGGLSYEQYF
TRBV7-9,once,TRBJ1-6,-,TGTGCCAGCAGCTTAGGCTCCCGGGTCCGGGATTCACCCCTCCACTTT,CASSLGSRVRDSPLHF
TRBV6-1,-,TRBJ1-4,TRBD1,TGTGCCAGCAGGGGGGACAGGGGGAACGAAAAACTGTTTTTT,CASRGDRGNEKLFF
TRBV5-1,-,TRBJ2-1,-,TGCGCCAGCAGCTTGGGGGCGGGTAATGAGCAGTTCTTC,CASSLGAGNEQFF
TRBV19,-,TRBJ2-7,TRBD1,TGTGCCAGTAGTATAAGGACAGGCGCAGGGGCGTCCTACGAGCAGTACTTC,CASSIRTGAGASYEQYF
TRBV6-1,-,TRBJ1-3,-,TGTGCCAGTGACAGGTACTCTGGAAACACCATATATTTT,CASDRYSGNTIYF
TRBV5-1,-,TRBJ2-1,-,TGCGCCAGCAGCTTGGATAGCTCCTACAATGAGCAGTTCTTC,CASSLDSSYNEQFF
TRBV9,once,TRBJ2-7,-,TGTGCCAGCAGCCCCCCAGGGCAGATTTACGAGCAGTACTTC,CASSPPGQIYEQYF
TRBV6-5,-,TRBJ2-3,TRBD1,TGTGCCACTAAACAGGGGGCCTTCACAGATACGCAGTATTTT,CATKQGAFTDTQYF
TRBV11-2,-,TRBJ1-3,-,TGTGCCAGCAGCCAACCGAGGTCTGGAAACACCATATATTTT,CASSQPRSGNTIYF
TRBV6-5,-,TRBJ2-1,-,TGTGCCAGCAGTGTCCGAGGGGAGCAGTTCTTC,CASSVRGEQFF
TRBV30,once,TRBJ1-6,-,TGTGCCTGGGTAGGAACGGGGGTTTCACCCCTCCACTTT,CAWVGTGVSPLHF
TRBV30,-,TRBJ2-7,TRBD1,TGTGCCTGGAGTCAGGACAGGGTCTACGAGCAGTACTTC,CAWSQDRVYEQYF
TRBV30,few,TRBJ1-1,-,TGTGCCTGGAGTCTCCGGGATTGGGCAGCTTTCTTT,CAWSLRDWAAFF
TRBV19,once,TRBJ1-6,-,TGTGCCAGTAGTATTGGGGTGGTCGGCAGCTCCTATAATTCACCCCTCCACTTT,CASSIGVVGSSYNSPLHF
TRBV4-1,few,TRBJ2-3,-,TGCGCCAGCAGCCAAGATAATCGGCCTTGGTGGCCAGATACGCAGTATTTT,CASSQDNRPWWPDTQYF
TRBV6-1,-,TRBJ2-4,-,TGTGCCAGCAGTGAAGGGGTAGCCAAAAACATTCAGTACTTC,CASSEGVAKNIQYF
TRBV6-5,-,TRBJ2-2,-,TGTGCCAGCCGCAGGGGGGGCCGCTACACCGGGGAGCTGTTTTTT,CASRRGGRYTGELFF
TRBV18,-,TRBJ1-5,-,TGTGCCAGCTCACTACAGGAGAGCAATCAGCCCCAGCATTTT,CASSLQESNQPQHF
TRBV27,-,TRBJ2-5,-,TGTGCCAGCAGTGTTGGGCAGGGATGGCAAGAGACCCAGTACTTC,CASSVGQGWQETQYF